What follows are 25 T cell receptor beta chains derived from one specimen sequenced in a study of blood T cell repertoires in COVID-19. Sequencing used immunoSEQ multiplex PCR; TCRdb keeps in-frame clones, though not all of them. The sample has roughly 370,000 clones; approximately 87% are singletons. Sequences were obtained from PBMCs or T cells enriched from blood (not recorded which). Receptor source: a woman aged 45-65 years who had recovered from COVID-19.

The rearrangement links TRBV5-1 to TRBJ2-5; 7 bases align to TRBD1. With 0 bases clipped from V and 2 bases from J, the junction kept 7 bases outside the gene matches. The CDR3 contains 16 residues. Germline CDR1 SGHRS, CDR2 YFSETQ. This CDR3 reads CASSLGAGGNQETQYF. The CDR3 region has the DNA TGCGCCAGCAGCTTGGGGGCAGGGGGTAATCAAGAGACCCAGTACTTC. The full variable domain, in which reference TRBV5-1 and TRBJ2-5 provide the parts outside the CDR3, is KAGVTQTPRYLIKTRGQQVTLSCSPISGHRSVSWYQQTPGQGLQFLFEYFSETQRNKGNFPGRFSGRQFSNSRSEMNVSTLELGDSALYLCASSLGAGGNQETQYFGPGTRLLVL.

This clone was counted a few times. The chain employs TRBV5-1 and TRBJ1-1; 9 bases fit TRBD1. Germline lookup yields CDR1 SGHRS and CDR2 YFSETQ. This CDR3 contains 16 residues. V lost 4 bases, J lost 2 bases, and 9 bases stayed unmatched. The CDR3 loop reads CASSLYPQGANTEAFF. The CDR3 region has the DNA TGCGCCAGCAGCCTTTACCCACAGGGGGCCAACACTGAAGCTTTCTTT.

The genes are TRBV7-2 and TRBJ2-5, with D possibly matching TRBD2 (5 bases). V shed 3 bases and J shed 0 bases, with 11 bases lying between them. The CDR3 runs 15 residues. Germline CDR1 is SGHTA and CDR2 is FQGNSA. Here the CDR3 reads CASSFNPGYQETQYF. CDR3 nucleotides: TGTGCCAGCAGCTTTAATCCGGGATACCAAGAGACCCAGTACTTC. Looking up the rest from reference TRBV7-2 and TRBJ2-5 gives the full variable domain: GAGVSQSPSNKVTEKGKDVELRCDPISGHTALYWYRQSLGQGLEFLIYFQGNSAPDKSGLPSDRFSAERTGGSVSTLTIQRTQQEDSAVYLCASSFNPGYQETQYFGPGTRLLVL.

This chain links TRBV2 with TRBJ1-2; no firm D call. This CDR3 is 14 amino acids long. Per the germline V gene, CDR1 is SNHLY and CDR2 is FYNNEI. V dropped 0 bases and J dropped 4 bases, with 9 bases sitting between them. The chain's CDR3 is CASSEALQLYGYTF. In nucleotides, the CDR3 is TGTGCCAGCAGTGAAGCGCTTCAACTCTATGGCTACACCTTC.

This chain joins TRBV10-1 and TRBJ2-7; tentative D call: TRBD2 (5 bases). CDR1 WNHNN and CDR2 SYGVQD come from the germline V gene (reference sequence). The CDR3 spans 13 residues. V dropped 9 bases and J dropped 3 bases, with 15 bases sitting between them. The CDR3 DNA follows: TGCGCCAGAGTGTCGGGGTATGGCTACGAGCAGTACTTC. This codes for CARVSGYGYEQYF.

This clone is a singleton in its sample. The J gene is TRBJ2-5, the V gene TRBV9; 9 positions match TRBD2. Germline V CDR1 and CDR2: SGDLS, YYNGEE. V lost 2 bases to trimming and J lost 1 base; unmatched junction nucleotides: 6. There are 16 residues in the CDR3. This CDR3 is CASSVSGGAPQETQYF. The DNA of the CDR3 is TGTGCCAGCAGCGTTAGCGGGGGAGCTCCCCAAGAGACCCAGTACTTC.

CDR3 DNA: TGTGCCACCGGTCCGGGCTGGGGGAGGTCTGGAAACACCATATATTTT. Protein sequence: CATGPGWGRSGNTIYF. The V and J genes are TRBV28 and TRBJ1-3; D is perhaps TRBD1 (5 bases). V gave up 10 bases and J gave up 1 base, with 20 bases separating them. Germline V gene sequence: CDR1 MDHEN, CDR2 SYDVKM. The CDR3 covers 16 residues.

The genes are TRBV27 and TRBJ1-1, with 7 nucleotides matching TRBD1. Germline CDR1 MNHEY, CDR2 SMNVEV (reference sequence). V trimming: 1 base; J trimming: 4 bases; junction bases outside the gene matches: 9. The CDR3 consists of 16 residues. CDR3: CASSLYRGGIGTEAFF. The DNA of the CDR3 is TGTGCCAGCAGTTTATACAGGGGCGGTATAGGCACTGAAGCTTTCTTT.

The rearrangement links TRBV28 to TRBJ1-6; D call uncertain. Trimming took 5 bases from V and 0 from J, leaving 14 bases between them. This CDR3 is built from 17 residues. Germline loops: CDR1 MDHEN, CDR2 SYDVKM. This CDR3 reads CASSPMKYSSYNSPLHF. DNA of the CDR3: TGTGCCAGCAGTCCGATGAAATATAGCTCCTATAATTCACCCCTCCACTTT.

This rearrangement joins TRBV2 to TRBJ1-4; maybe TRBD1 (6 bases). Germline V lookup: CDR1 SNHLY, CDR2 FYNNEI. This CDR3 spans 16 amino acids. Trimming stripped 0 bases from V and 4 bases from J, with 12 bases between. This CDR3 reads CASSEALTGDNEKLFF. CDR3 coding DNA: TGTGCCAGCAGTGAAGCGCTGACAGGAGATAATGAAAAACTGTTTTTT.

V and J are TRBV28 and TRBJ1-6; 7 bases are a match to TRBD1. J lost 8 bases, V lost 5 bases, and 3 bases had no gene match. The CDR3 spans 13 residues. CDR1 is MDHEN, CDR2 SYDVKM, per germline. This chain's CDR3 is CASSRQGDSPLHF. The CDR3 DNA follows: TGTGCCAGCAGTCGACAGGGAGATTCACCCCTCCACTTT.

The chain is built from TRBV18 and TRBJ1-6, with D uncertain. V was pared by 1 base and J by 6 bases, with 10 bases between. CDR3 size: 15 residues. Germline V gene lookup returns CDR1 KGHSH and CDR2 LQKENI. CDR3 loop: CASSPQRDGNSPLHF. In DNA, the CDR3 is TGTGCCAGCTCACCACAGAGGGATGGTAATTCACCCCTCCACTTT.

The chain links TRBV23-1 to TRBJ1-1, with D unresolved. TRBV23-1 is recorded as an ORF, its role being uncertain. The V gene lost 4 bases and the J gene lost 1 base, with 19 bases spanning the gap. This CDR3 has 17 residues. CDR3: CASSPLSPRASNTEAFF. CDR3 coding DNA: TGCGCCAGCAGTCCCCTATCGCCGCGGGCCTCGAACACTGAAGCTTTCTTT.

Turning to this clone: Other DNA sequences in the same sample also yield this CDR3. The chain is built from TRBV18 and TRBJ1-5; tentatively, D is TRBD1 (6 bases). Trimming cost V 3 bases and J 4 bases, with 10 bases left between them. The CDR3 has 14 residues. Per the germline V gene, CDR1 is KGHSH and CDR2 is LQKENI. CDR3: CASSPGQGNQPQHF. The DNA for the CDR3 is TGTGCCAGCTCACCGGGACAAGGGAATCAGCCCCAGCATTTT.

This chain connects TRBV19 to TRBJ1-1; weak D call: TRBD1 (5 bases). Germline assignment: CDR1 LNHDA and CDR2 SQIVND (reference sequence). Trimming removed 4 bases at V and 1 base at J, with 10 bases between. CDR3 length equals 14 residues. The CDR3 DNA sequence: TGTGCCAGTAGTAGACAGAATTCGAACACTGAAGCTTTCTTT. Protein: CASSRQNSNTEAFF.

The CDR3 coding sequence is TGTGCCAGCAGGCGGAGTGGGTCTAACTATGGCTACACCTTC. It is translated as CASRRSGSNYGYTF. The V and J genes are TRBV27 and TRBJ1-2; unclear D gene. The V gene lost 6 bases and the J gene lost 0 bases, with 11 bases spanning the gap. There are 14 residues in the CDR3. In germline, CDR1 is MNHEY, CDR2 SMNVEV (reference sequence).

This chain joins TRBV28 and TRBJ2-7; no definite D call. Germline CDR1 and CDR2: MDHEN and SYDVKM. V was pared by 6 bases and J by 0 bases, with 9 bases between. The CDR3 has 13 amino acids. CDR3 nucleotides: TGTGCCAGCAGACACAAAAGCTCCTACGAGCAGTACTTC. The encoded protein is CASRHKSSYEQYF.

This chain uses TRBV12-3 or TRBV12-4 with TRBJ1-1; D uncertain. Trimming cost V 10 bases and J 3 bases, with 12 bases left between them. This CDR3 has 12 residues. The CDR3 here is CAIAEGDTEAFF. CDR3 nucleotide sequence: TGTGCCATCGCTGAGGGCGACACTGAAGCTTTCTTT.

The V call is TRBV5-1, the J call TRBJ2-7; 7 bases agree with TRBD1. J gave up 5 bases and V 0 bases, and 5 bases lay outside the gene matches. CDR3 length: 14 residues. Per the germline V gene, CDR1 is SGHRS and CDR2 is YFSETQ. The CDR3 DNA reads TGCGCCAGCAGCTTGGGCACAGGGGTCAACGAGCAGTACTTC. This gives the protein CASSLGTGVNEQYF.

The genes are TRBV7-2 and TRBJ1-2, with TRBD1 matching over 7 bases. Germline values: CDR1 SGHTA, CDR2 FQGNSA. The CDR3 extends over 16 amino acids. J was trimmed by 0 bases and V by 5 bases; bases with no gene match: 9. CDR3 DNA sequence: TGTGCCAGCAGCCTTTCCCAGGGACAGACTAACTATGGCTACACCTTC. Its protein is CASSLSQGQTNYGYTF.

The chain carries TRBV4-2 and TRBJ2-3; D is perhaps TRBD2 (5 bases). The CDR3 is 15 amino acids. V lost 0 bases to trimming and J lost 3 bases, with 10 bases between them. The V gene's germline CDR1 is LGHNA and CDR2 YNFKEQ. The CDR3 nucleotides are TGTGCCAGCAGCCAAGAACTAACGGGGACAGATACGCAGTATTTT. Amino acid sequence: CASSQELTGTDTQYF.

The DNA for the CDR3 is TGCGCCAGCAGCCCTGCGACAGGGAAGAACACTGAAGCTTTCTTT. Translation gives CASSPATGKNTEAFF. The V and J genes are TRBV5-1 and TRBJ1-1; 7 positions agree with TRBD1. CDR3 length: 15 residues. Germline-derived CDR1 and CDR2 are SGHRS and YFSETQ. Trimming removed 4 bases from V and 1 base from J; junction bases left unmatched: 7.

The chain carries TRBV6-5 and TRBJ2-7; perhaps TRBD2 as D (6 bases). Germline assignment: CDR1 MNHEY and CDR2 SVGAGI. The CDR3 is made up of 12 amino acids. CDR3 sequence: CAAGPLTLQQYF. CDR3 nucleotides: TGTGCGGCGGGACCCCTTACCTTACAGCAGTACTTC.

The rearrangement uses TRBV6-5 and TRBJ1-1; a weak D match, TRBD1 (6 bases). Trimming pared 5 bases from V and 2 bases from J, leaving 12 bases between. Germline V CDR1 and CDR2: MNHEY, SVGAGI. This CDR3 comprises 14 residues. CDR3 coding DNA: TGTGCCAGCAGTACCAACAGGGCAAACACTGAAGCTTTCTTT. It specifies CASSTNRANTEAFF.

This clone has only one observation. The chain links TRBV30 to TRBJ2-5, with 7 bases that match TRBD2. This CDR3 is 15 amino acids long. Trimming removed 0 bases from V and 7 bases from J; junction bases left unmatched: 11. The germline V gene has CDR1 GTSNPN and CDR2 SVGIG (reference sequence). The CDR3 nucleotides are TGTGCCTGGAGTGTAGTCTGGGGGGGTCTCGTGACCCAGTACTTC. It specifies CAWSVVWGGLVTQYF.